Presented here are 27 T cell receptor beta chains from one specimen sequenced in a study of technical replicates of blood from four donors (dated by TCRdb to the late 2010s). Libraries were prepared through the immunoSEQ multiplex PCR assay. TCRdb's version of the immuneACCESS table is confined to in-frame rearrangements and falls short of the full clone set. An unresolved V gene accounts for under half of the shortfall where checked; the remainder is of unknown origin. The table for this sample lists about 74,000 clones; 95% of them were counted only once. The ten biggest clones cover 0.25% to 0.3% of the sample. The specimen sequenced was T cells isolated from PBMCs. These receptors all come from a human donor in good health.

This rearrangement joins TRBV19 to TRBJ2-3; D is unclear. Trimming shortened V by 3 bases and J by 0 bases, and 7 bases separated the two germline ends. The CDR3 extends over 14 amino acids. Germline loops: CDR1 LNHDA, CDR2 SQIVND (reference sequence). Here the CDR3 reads CASSIQSSTDTQYF. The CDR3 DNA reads TGTGCCAGTAGTATCCAGTCTAGCACAGATACGCAGTATTTT.

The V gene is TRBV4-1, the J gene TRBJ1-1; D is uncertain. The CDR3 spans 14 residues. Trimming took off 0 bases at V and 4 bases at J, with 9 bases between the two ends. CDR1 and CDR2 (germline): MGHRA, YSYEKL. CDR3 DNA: TGCGCCAGCAGCCAAGAGCGGTGGTCCACTGAAGCTTTCTTT. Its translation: CASSQERWSTEAFF.

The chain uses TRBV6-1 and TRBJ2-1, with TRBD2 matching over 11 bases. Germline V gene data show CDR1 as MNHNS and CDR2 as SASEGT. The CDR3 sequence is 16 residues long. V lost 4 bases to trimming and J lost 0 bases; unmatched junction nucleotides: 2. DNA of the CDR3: TGTGCCAGCAGTGTAGCGGGGGGGAGCTCCTACAATGAGCAGTTCTTC. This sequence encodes CASSVAGGSSYNEQFF.

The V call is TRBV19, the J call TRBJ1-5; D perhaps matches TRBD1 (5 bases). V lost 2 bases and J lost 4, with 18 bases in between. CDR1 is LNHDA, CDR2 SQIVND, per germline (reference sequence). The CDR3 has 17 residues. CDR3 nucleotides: TGTGCCAGTAGTATAATGGGCGGGACCGAATTAAATCAGCCCCAGCATTTT. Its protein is CASSIMGGTELNQPQHF.

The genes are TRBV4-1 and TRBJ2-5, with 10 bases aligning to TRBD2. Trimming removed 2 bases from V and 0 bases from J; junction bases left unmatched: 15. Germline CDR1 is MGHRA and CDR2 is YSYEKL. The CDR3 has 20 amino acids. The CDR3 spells CASSQRTSGSNYPYQETQYF. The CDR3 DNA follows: TGCGCCAGCAGCCAAAGGACTAGCGGATCAAACTACCCGTACCAAGAGACCCAGTACTTC.

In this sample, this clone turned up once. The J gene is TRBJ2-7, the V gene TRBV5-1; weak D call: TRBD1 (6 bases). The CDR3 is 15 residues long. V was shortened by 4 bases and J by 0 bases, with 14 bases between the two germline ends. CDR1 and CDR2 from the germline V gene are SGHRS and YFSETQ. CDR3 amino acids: CASSLRGQYSYEQYF. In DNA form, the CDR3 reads TGCGCCAGCAGCCTTAGAGGACAGTACTCCTACGAGCAGTACTTC. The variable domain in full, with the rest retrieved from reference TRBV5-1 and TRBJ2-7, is KAGVTQTPRYLIKTRGQQVTLSCSPISGHRSVSWYQQTPGQGLQFLFEYFSETQRNKGNFPGRFSGRQFSNSRSEMNVSTLELGDSALYLCASSLRGQYSYEQYFGPGTRLTVT.

CDR3 DNA: TGTGCCAGCAGTTACGGGTCGACATCTTACAATGAGCAGTTCTTC. Translated: CASSYGSTSYNEQFF. This sequence joins TRBV6-5 and TRBJ2-1; D is uncertain. The V gene lost 2 bases and the J gene lost 4 bases, with 12 bases spanning the gap. The CDR3 is 15 amino acids. Germline lookup yields CDR1 MNHEY and CDR2 SVGAGI.

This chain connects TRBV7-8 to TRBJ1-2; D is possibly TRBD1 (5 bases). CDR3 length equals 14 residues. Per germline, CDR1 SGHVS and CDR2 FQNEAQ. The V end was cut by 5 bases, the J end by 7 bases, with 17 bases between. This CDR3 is CASSGLRVGGGYTF. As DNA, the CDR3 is TGTGCCAGCAGCGGCCTCAGGGTTGGTGGTGGCTACACCTTC.

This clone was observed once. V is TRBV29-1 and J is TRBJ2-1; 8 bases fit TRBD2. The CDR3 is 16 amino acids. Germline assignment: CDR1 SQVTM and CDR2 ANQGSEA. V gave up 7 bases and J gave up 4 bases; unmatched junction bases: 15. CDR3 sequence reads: CSAEGSVGRAYNEQFF. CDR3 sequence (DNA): TGCAGCGCCGAAGGTTCTGTCGGGAGGGCGTACAATGAGCAGTTCTTC.

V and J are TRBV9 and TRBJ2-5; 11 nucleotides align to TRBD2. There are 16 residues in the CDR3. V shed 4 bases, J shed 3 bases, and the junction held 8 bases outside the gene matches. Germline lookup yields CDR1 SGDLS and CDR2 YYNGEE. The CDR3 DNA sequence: TGTGCCAGCAGCCCCTATCTAGCGGGGGGAAAAGAGACCCAGTACTTC. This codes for CASSPYLAGGKETQYF.

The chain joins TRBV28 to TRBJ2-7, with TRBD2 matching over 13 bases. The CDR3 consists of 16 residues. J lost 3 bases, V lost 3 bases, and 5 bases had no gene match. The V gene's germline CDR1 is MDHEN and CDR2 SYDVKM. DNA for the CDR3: TGTGCCAGCAGTTTGGGGACTAGCGGGATATTCTACGAGCAGTACTTC. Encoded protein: CASSLGTSGIFYEQYF.

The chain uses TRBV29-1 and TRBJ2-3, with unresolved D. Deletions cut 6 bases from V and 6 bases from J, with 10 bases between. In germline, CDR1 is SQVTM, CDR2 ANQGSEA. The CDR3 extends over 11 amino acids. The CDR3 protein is CSVTMVDTQYF. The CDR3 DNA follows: TGCAGCGTCACTATGGTGGATACGCAGTATTTT.

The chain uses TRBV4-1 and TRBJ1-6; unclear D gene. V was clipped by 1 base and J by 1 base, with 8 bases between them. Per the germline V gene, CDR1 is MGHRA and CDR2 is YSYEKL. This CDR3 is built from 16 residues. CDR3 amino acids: CASSQVRASYNSPLHF. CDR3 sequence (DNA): TGCGCCAGCAGCCAAGTTCGAGCGTCCTATAATTCACCCCTCCACTTT.

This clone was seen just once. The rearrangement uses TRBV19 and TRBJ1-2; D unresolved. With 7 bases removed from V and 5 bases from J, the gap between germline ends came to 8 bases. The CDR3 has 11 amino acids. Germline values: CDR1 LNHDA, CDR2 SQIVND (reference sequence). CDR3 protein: CASMYRYGYTF. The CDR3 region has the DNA TGTGCCAGTATGTACAGATATGGCTACACCTTC.

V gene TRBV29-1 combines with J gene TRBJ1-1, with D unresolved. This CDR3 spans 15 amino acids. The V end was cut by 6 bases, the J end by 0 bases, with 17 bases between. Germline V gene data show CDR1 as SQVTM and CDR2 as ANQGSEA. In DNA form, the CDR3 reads TGCAGCGTGGCCCCACCGGGGTGGGTGAACACTGAAGCTTTCTTT. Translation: CSVAPPGWVNTEAFF.

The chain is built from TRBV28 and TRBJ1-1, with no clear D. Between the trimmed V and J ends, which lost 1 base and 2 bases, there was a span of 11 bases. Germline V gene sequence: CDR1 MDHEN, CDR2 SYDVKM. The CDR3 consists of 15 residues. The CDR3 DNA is TGTGCCAGCAGTTTATTTGTAGGAGGAAACACTGAAGCTTTCTTT. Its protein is CASSLFVGGNTEAFF.

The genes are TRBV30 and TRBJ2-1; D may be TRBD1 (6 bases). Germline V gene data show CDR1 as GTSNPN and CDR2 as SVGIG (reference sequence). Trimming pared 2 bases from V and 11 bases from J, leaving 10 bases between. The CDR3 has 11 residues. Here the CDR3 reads CAWSLGGQQFF. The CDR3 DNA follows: TGTGCCTGGAGTTTAGGGGGTCAGCAGTTCTTC.

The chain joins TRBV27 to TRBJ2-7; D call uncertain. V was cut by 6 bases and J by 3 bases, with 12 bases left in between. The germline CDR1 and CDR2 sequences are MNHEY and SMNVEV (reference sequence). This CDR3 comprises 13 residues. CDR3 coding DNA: TGTGCCAGCAGCCAATGGGCCAACTACGAGCAGTACTTC. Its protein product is CASSQWANYEQYF.

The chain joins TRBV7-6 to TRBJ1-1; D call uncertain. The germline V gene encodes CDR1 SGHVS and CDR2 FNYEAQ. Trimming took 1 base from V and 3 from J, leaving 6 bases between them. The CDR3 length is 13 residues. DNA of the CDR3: TGTGCCAGCAGCTTAGGTTCAGACACTGAAGCTTTCTTT. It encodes CASSLGSDTEAFF.

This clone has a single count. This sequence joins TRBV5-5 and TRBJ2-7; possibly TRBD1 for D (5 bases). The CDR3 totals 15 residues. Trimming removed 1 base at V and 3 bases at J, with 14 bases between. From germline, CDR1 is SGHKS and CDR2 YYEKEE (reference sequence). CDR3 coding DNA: TGTGCCAGCAGCTTGCTAAGGGCAGGGAACTACGAGCAGTACTTC. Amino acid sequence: CASSLLRAGNYEQYF.

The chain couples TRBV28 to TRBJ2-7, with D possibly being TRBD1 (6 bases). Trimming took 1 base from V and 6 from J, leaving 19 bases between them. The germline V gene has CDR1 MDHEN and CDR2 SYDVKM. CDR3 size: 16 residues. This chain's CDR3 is CASSLSSAGDLIEQYF. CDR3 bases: TGTGCCAGCAGTTTATCGTCGGCAGGGGATTTAATCGAGCAGTACTTC.

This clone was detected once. The CDR3 is CASSPTHRDSNYGYTF. CDR3 DNA: TGCGCCAGCAGTCCAACTCACCGGGACAGTAACTATGGCTACACCTTC. The J gene is TRBJ1-2, the V gene TRBV10-1; 7 bases agree with TRBD1. Germline loops: CDR1 WNHNN, CDR2 SYGVQD (reference sequence). This CDR3 has 16 amino acids. Germline trimming cut 5 bases from V and 1 base from J; bases unmatched to any gene: 10.

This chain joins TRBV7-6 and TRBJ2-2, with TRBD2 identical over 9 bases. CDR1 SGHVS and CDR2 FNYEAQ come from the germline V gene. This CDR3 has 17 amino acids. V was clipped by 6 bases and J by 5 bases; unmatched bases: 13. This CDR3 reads CASSPDSGLARTGELFF. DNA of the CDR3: TGTGCCAGCAGTCCCGACAGCGGACTAGCGAGAACCGGGGAGCTGTTTTTT. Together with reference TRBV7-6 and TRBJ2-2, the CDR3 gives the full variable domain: GAGVSQSPRYKVTKRGQDVALRCDPISGHVSLYWYRQALGQGPEFLTYFNYEAQQDKSGLPNDRFSAERPEGSISTLTIQRTEQRDSAMYRCASSPDSGLARTGELFFGEGSRLTVL.

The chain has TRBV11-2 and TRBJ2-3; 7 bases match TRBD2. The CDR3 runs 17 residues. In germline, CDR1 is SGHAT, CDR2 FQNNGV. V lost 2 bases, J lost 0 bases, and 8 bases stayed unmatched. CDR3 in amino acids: CASSLMGGTPSTDTQYF. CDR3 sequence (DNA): TGTGCCAGCAGCTTAATGGGGGGGACCCCTAGCACAGATACGCAGTATTTT.

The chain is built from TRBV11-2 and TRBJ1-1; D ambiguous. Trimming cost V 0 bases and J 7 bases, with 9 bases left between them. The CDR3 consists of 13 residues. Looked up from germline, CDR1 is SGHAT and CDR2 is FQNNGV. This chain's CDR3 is CASSLDRSGEAFF. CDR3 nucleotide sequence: TGTGCCAGCAGCTTAGATAGAAGTGGTGAAGCTTTCTTT.

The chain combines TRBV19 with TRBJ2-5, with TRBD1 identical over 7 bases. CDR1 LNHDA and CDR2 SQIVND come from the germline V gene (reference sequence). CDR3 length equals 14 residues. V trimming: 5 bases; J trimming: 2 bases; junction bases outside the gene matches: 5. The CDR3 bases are TGTGCCAGTAGTTCCCGGGACAGACAAGAGACCCAGTACTTC. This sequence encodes CASSSRDRQETQYF. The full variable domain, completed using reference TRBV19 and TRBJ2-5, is DGGITQSPKYLFRKEGQNVTLSCEQNLNHDAMYWYRQDPGQGLRLIYYSQIVNDFQKGDIAEGYSVSREKKESFPLTVTSAQKNPTAFYLCASSSRDRQETQYFGPGTRLLVL.

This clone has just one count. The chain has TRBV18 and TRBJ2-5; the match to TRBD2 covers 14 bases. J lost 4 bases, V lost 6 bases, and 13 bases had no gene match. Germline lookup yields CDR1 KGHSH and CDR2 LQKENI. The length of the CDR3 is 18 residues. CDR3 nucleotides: TGTGCCAGCTCTGGGACTAGCGGGAGCGTGGAAGGGACAGAGACCCAGTACTTC. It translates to CASSGTSGSVEGTETQYF. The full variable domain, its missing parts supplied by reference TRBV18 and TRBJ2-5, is NAGVMQNPRHLVRRRGQEARLRCSPMKGHSHVYWYRQLPEEGLKFMVYLQKENIIDESGMPKERFSAEFPKEGPSILRIQQVVRGDSAAYFCASSGTSGSVEGTETQYFGPGTRLLVL.